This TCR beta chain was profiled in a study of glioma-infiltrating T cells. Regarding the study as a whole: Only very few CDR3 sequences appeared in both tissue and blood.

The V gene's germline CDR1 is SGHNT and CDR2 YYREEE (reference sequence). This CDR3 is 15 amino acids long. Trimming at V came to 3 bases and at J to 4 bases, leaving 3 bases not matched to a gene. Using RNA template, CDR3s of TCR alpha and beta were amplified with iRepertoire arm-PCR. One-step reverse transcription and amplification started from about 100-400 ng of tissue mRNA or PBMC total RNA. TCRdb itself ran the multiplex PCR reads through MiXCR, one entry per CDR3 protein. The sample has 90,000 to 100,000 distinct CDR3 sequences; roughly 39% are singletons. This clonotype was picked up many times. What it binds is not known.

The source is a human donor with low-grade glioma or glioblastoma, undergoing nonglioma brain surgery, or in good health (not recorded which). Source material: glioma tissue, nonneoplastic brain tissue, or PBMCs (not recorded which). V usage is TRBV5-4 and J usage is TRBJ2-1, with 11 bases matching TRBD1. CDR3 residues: CASSYGTGGYNEQFF. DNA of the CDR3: TGTGCCAGCAGCTACGGGACAGGGGGATACAATGAGCAGTTCTTC.